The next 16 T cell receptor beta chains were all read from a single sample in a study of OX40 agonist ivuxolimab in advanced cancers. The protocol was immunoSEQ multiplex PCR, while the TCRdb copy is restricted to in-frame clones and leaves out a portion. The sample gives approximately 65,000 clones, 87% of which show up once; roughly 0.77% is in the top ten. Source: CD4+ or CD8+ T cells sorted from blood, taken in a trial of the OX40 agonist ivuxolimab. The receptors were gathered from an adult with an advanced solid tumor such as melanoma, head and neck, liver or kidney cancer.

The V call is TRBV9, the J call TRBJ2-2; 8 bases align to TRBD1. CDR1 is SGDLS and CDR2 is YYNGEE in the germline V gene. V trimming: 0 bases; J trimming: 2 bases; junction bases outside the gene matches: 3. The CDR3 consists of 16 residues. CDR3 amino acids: CASSVGQGANTGELFF. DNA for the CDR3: TGTGCCAGCAGCGTAGGTCAGGGGGCTAACACCGGGGAGCTGTTTTTT.

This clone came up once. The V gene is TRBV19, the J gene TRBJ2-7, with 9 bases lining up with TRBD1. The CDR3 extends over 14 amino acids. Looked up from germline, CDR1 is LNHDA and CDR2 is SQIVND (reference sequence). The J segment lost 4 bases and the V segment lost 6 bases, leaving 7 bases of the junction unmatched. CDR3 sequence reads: CASRRGTGKYEQYF. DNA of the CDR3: TGTGCCAGTAGACGAGGGACAGGGAAGTACGAGCAGTACTTC.

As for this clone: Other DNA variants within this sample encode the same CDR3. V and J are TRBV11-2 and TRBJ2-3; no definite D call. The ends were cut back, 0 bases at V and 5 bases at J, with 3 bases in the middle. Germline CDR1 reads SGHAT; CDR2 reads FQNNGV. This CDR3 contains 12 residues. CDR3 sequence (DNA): TGTGCCAGCAGCTTAGACGGAGATACGCAGTATTTT. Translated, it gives CASSLDGDTQYF.

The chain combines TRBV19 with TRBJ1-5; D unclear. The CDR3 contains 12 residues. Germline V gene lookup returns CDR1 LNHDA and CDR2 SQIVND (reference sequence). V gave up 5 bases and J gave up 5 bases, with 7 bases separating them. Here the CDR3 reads CASSSRDQPQHF. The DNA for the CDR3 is TGTGCCAGTAGTTCTCGGGATCAGCCCCAGCATTTT. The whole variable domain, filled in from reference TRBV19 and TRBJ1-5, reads DGGITQSPKYLFRKEGQNVTLSCEQNLNHDAMYWYRQDPGQGLRLIYYSQIVNDFQKGDIAEGYSVSREKKESFPLTVTSAQKNPTAFYLCASSSRDQPQHFGDGTRLSIL.

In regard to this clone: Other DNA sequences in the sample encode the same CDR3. The CDR3 is CASSLQGANTEAFF. Here the CDR3 DNA reads TGCGCCAGCAGCTTGCAGGGGGCGAACACTGAAGCTTTCTTT. V and J are TRBV5-1 and TRBJ1-1, with 8 bases identical to TRBD1. The germline gives CDR1 SGHRS, CDR2 YFSETQ. V was pared by 1 base and J by 1 base, with 0 bases of the junction left unmatched. CDR3 length: 14 residues. Full variable domain (outside the CDR3, taken from reference TRBV5-1 and TRBJ1-1): KAGVTQTPRYLIKTRGQQVTLSCSPISGHRSVSWYQQTPGQGLQFLFEYFSETQRNKGNFPGRFSGRQFSNSRSEMNVSTLELGDSALYLCASSLQGANTEAFFGQGTRLTVV.

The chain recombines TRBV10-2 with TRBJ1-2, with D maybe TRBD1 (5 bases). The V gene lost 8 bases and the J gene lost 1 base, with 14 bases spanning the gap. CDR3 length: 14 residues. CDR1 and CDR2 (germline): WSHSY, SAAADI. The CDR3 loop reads CASLGQFFNYGYTF. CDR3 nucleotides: TGCGCCAGCCTGGGGCAGTTCTTTAACTATGGCTACACCTTC.

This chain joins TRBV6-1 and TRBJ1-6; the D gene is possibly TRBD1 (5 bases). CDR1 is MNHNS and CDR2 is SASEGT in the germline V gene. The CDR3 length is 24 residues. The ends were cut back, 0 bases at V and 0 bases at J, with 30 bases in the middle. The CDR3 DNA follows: TGTGCCAGCAGTGAAGCTACTGCTTGGGGCAGCCGGACGAAACAGAGCTCCTATAATTCACCCCTCCACTTT. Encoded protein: CASSEATAWGSRTKQSSYNSPLHF.

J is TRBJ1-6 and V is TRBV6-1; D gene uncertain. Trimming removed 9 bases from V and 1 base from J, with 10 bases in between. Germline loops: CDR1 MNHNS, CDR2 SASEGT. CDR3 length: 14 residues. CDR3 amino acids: CASSGRSYNSPLHF. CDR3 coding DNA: TGTGCCAGTTCTGGGAGGTCCTATAATTCACCCCTCCACTTT.

The CDR3 nucleotides read TGTGCCAGCTCACCCGCGACTAGCGGGAACCAAGAGACCCAGTACTTC. This translates into CASSPATSGNQETQYF. The chain joins TRBV18 to TRBJ2-5; TRBD2 aligns across 11 bases. This CDR3 comprises 16 residues. Germline CDR1 KGHSH, CDR2 LQKENI. The V and J ends lost 3 bases and 0 bases, in that order; junction bases with no gene match: 3.

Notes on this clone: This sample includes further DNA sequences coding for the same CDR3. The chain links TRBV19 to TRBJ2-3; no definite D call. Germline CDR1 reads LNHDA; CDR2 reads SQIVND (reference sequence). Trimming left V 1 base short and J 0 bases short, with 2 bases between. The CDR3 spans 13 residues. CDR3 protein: CASSIGSTDTQYF. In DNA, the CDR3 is TGTGCCAGTAGTATAGGGAGCACAGATACGCAGTATTTT.

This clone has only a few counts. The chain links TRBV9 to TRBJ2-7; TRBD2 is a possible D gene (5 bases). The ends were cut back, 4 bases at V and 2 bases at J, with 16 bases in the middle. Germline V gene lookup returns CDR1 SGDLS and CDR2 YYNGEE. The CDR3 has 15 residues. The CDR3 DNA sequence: TGTGCCAGCAGCCCCCGGGGTATCGTTGCCTACGAGCAGTACTTC. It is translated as CASSPRGIVAYEQYF.

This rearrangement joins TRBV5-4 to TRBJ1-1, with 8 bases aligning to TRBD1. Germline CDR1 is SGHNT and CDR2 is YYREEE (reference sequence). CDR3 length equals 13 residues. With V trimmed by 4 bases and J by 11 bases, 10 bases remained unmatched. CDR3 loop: CASSPRDRQGAFF. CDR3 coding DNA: TGTGCCAGCAGCCCTAGGGACAGGCAAGGGGCTTTCTTT.

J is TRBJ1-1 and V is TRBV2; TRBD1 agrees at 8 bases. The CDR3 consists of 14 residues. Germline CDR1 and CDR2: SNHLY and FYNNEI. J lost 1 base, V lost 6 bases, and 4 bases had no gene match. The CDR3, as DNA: TGTGCCAGCAGAGCCGGGACAGGGAACACTGAAGCTTTCTTT. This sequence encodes CASRAGTGNTEAFF.

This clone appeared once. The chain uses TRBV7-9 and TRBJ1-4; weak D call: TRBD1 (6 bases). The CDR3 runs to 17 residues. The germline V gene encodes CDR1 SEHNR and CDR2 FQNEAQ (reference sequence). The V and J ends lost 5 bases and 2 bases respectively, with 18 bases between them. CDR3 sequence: CASSQYKPGATNEKLFF. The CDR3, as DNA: TGTGCCAGCAGCCAATACAAACCGGGGGCTACTAATGAAAAACTGTTTTTT. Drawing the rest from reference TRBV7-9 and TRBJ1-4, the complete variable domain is DTGVSQNPRHKITKRGQNVTFRCDPISEHNRLYWYRQTLGQGPEFLTYFQNEAQLEKSRLLSDRFSAERPKGSFSTLEIQRTEQGDSAMYLCASSQYKPGATNEKLFFGSGTQLSVL.

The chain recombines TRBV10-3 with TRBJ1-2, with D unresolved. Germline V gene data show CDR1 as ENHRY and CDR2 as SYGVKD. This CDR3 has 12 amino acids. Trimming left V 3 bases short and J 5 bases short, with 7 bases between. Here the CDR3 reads CAISDKGYGYTF. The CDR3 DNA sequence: TGTGCCATCAGTGACAAAGGGTATGGCTACACCTTC.

The CDR3 here is CASTYRSGELFF. DNA of the CDR3: TGCGCCAGCACTTATAGATCCGGGGAGCTGTTTTTT. V and J are TRBV5-1 and TRBJ2-2; the D is unclear. The germline V and J ends were trimmed by 6 bases and 6 bases, with 9 bases remaining between them. Germline-derived CDR1 and CDR2 are SGHRS and YFSETQ. The CDR3 consists of 12 residues. Based on the CDR3 plus reference TRBV5-1 and TRBJ2-2, the full variable domain is KAGVTQTPRYLIKTRGQQVTLSCSPISGHRSVSWYQQTPGQGLQFLFEYFSETQRNKGNFPGRFSGRQFSNSRSEMNVSTLELGDSALYLCASTYRSGELFFGEGSRLTVL.